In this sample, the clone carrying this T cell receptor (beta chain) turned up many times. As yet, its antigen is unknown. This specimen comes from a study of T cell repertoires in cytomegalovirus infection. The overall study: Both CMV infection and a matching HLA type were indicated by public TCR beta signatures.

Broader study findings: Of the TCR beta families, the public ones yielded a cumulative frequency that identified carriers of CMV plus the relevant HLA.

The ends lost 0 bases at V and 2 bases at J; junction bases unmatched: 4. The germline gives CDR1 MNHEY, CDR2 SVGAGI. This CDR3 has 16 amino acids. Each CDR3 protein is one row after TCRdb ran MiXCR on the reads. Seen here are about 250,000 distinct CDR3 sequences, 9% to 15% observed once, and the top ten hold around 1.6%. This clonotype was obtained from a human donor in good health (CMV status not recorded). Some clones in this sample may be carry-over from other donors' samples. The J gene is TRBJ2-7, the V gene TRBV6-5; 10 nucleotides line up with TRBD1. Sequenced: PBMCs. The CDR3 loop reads CASSYSMTGGAYEQYF. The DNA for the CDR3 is TGTGCCAGCAGTTACTCTATGACAGGGGGCGCCTACGAGCAGTACTTC.